Detailed here is one T cell receptor (beta chain). Trimming shortened V by 0 bases and J by 4 bases, and 16 bases separated the two germline ends. Germline CDR1 and CDR2: SGHNT and YYREEE (reference sequence). This CDR3 has 17 residues. The sample comes from a study of blood T cell repertoires in COVID-19. Libraries were prepared by immunoSEQ multiplex PCR; TCRdb keeps only in-frame clonotypes and omits some of them. The sample shows some 250,000 clones, about 85% of them seen only once. The sequencing input was peripheral blood. This chain uses TRBV5-4 with TRBJ2-2; D perhaps matches TRBD2 (7 bases). The origin of this receptor is a woman of 80 years or more with acute or convalescent COVID-19. CDR3 nucleotide sequence: TGTGCCAGCAGCTTGGGTTCGGCGGGGGCCCGCACCGGGGAGCTGTTTTTT. This gives the protein CASSLGSAGARTGELFF.